This TCR beta chain was observed in a study of immune evolution from preneoplasia to lung adenocarcinoma. As for the study in general: HLA loss of heterozygosity: less than 9% AIS, around 16% MIA, around 35% ADC, none AAH.

H&E slides confirmed each diagnosis, reviewed by two pathologists independently. This CDR3 spans 16 amino acids. CDR1 and CDR2 (germline): SGHKS, YYEKEE (reference sequence). The V segment lost 1 base and the J segment 1 base; nucleotides outside the gene matches: 8. With regard to this clone: The antigen is not known.

Study outcomes and limitations: Top clone share appeared to fall from AAH through AIS, MIA, adenocarcinoma.

Profiling relied on immunoSEQ multiplex PCR, and the TCRdb table lists in-frame clones only, not all of them. The sample comprises some 41,000 clones, roughly four fifths of which are singletons, and 4% to 5% rests with the top ten. This chain links TRBV5-5 with TRBJ2-7; 7 bases agree with TRBD1. The sequence was collected from a person between 55 and 69 years old with lung adenocarcinoma. Sequenced sample: FFPE invasive lung adenocarcinoma tissue. The CDR3 loop reads CASSLYYPGGSYEQYF. CDR3 coding DNA: TGTGCCAGCAGCTTGTATTACCCAGGGGGTTCCTACGAGCAGTACTTC.